The rows below give T cell receptor beta chains drawn from one sample of a study of shared clonotypes between healthy human individuals. Only in-frame clones appear in the TCRdb table, and some are missing; sequencing was by immunoSEQ multiplex PCR. The sample lists roughly 890,000 clones, 80% to 95% seen once, with under 30% in the top ten. Sequenced sample: naive CD8+ T cells sorted from blood. The receptors shown here come from a man aged 30 to 45 in good health. The conserved cysteine and the conserved F or W are not part of the CDR3 here. Fields, in order: J gene, V gene, CDR3 protein.

J gene: TRBJ2-1; V gene: TRBV19; CDR3 protein: ASDPGYNEQF
J gene: TRBJ2-7; V gene: TRBV11-2; CDR3 protein: ASSRLLAGVRTEQY
J gene: TRBJ2-7; V gene: TRBV15; CDR3 protein: ATSRGQGADEQY
J gene: TRBJ2-7; V gene: TRBV29-1; CDR3 protein: SVEGQGGYEQY
J gene: TRBJ2-7; V gene: TRBV11-2; CDR3 protein: ASSLDKDSPGLDSYEQY
J gene: TRBJ2-7; V gene: TRBV27; CDR3 protein: ASSLWRGDSEQY
J gene: TRBJ2-1; V gene: TRBV9; CDR3 protein: ASVMGTSGEYNEQF
J gene: TRBJ1-3; V gene: TRBV5-6; CDR3 protein: ASSFGASSGNTIY
J gene: TRBJ2-4; V gene: TRBV7-2; CDR3 protein: ASSSQDTEEAEAKNIQY
J gene: TRBJ2-1; V gene: TRBV27; CDR3 protein: ASSLAGDYNEQF
J gene: TRBJ1-1; V gene: TRBV9; CDR3 protein: ASSVGGTGLTEAF
J gene: TRBJ2-2; V gene: TRBV4-3; CDR3 protein: ASSQEAGTFNTGELF
J gene: TRBJ2-7; V gene: TRBV29-1; CDR3 protein: SVLIRGSYEQY
J gene: TRBJ2-3; V gene: TRBV11-3; CDR3 protein: ASSSKADTQY
J gene: TRBJ2-7; V gene: TRBV5-5; CDR3 protein: ASSFSWGELSYEQY
J gene: TRBJ2-1; V gene: TRBV28; CDR3 protein: ASGVNEQF
J gene: TRBJ2-7; V gene: TRBV11-1; CDR3 protein: ASRRRAKTSYEQY
J gene: TRBJ2-1; V gene: TRBV5-6; CDR3 protein: ASSLDLAGNNEQF
J gene: TRBJ2-2; V gene: TRBV6-6; CDR3 protein: ASSYRAENTGELF
J gene: TRBJ2-3; V gene: TRBV7-9; CDR3 protein: ASSEGASTDTQY
J gene: TRBJ2-7; V gene: TRBV27; CDR3 protein: ATRKGGKDEQY
J gene: TRBJ2-3; V gene: TRBV5-8; CDR3 protein: ASSLEAGGGTDTQY
J gene: TRBJ2-5; V gene: TRBV5-6; CDR3 protein: ASSRSGQYRAQY
J gene: TRBJ1-1; V gene: TRBV6-6; CDR3 protein: ASSGWTDTEAF
J gene: TRBJ2-7; V gene: TRBV7-2; CDR3 protein: ASSFDLSDGYEQY
J gene: TRBJ2-1; V gene: TRBV11-2; CDR3 protein: ASRDQTTEQF
J gene: TRBJ2-2; V gene: TRBV7-9; CDR3 protein: ASSLSSSTGELF
J gene: TRBJ2-3; V gene: TRBV27; CDR3 protein: ASGRLDTQY
J gene: TRBJ2-1; V gene: TRBV4-2; CDR3 protein: ASSQGRGNEQF
J gene: TRBJ2-7; V gene: TRBV7-9; CDR3 protein: ASSLPGRGNEQY
J gene: TRBJ2-3; V gene: TRBV10-2; CDR3 protein: ASSASSGLSGTDTQY
J gene: TRBJ1-5; V gene: TRBV4-2; CDR3 protein: ASSQDMNRGRGQPQH
J gene: TRBJ2-7; V gene: TRBV27; CDR3 protein: ASSALTGTLSYEQY
J gene: TRBJ1-4; V gene: TRBV9; CDR3 protein: ASSADRTTGATNEKLF
J gene: TRBJ2-1; V gene: TRBV9; CDR3 protein: ASSFSSGSSYNEQF
J gene: TRBJ2-5; V gene: TRBV7-9; CDR3 protein: ASSTQGARETQY
J gene: TRBJ2-7; V gene: TRBV4-1; CDR3 protein: ASSQAPGQRSYEQY
J gene: TRBJ2-7; V gene: TRBV27; CDR3 protein: ASSFSGQVYEQY
J gene: TRBJ1-2; V gene: TRBV2; CDR3 protein: ASSEGEGDGYT
J gene: TRBJ2-2; V gene: TRBV7-6; CDR3 protein: ASSLGGGTGELF
J gene: TRBJ1-5; V gene: TRBV7-2; CDR3 protein: ASSITSNQPQH
J gene: TRBJ2-7; V gene: TRBV2; CDR3 protein: ASPGGASSSYEQY
J gene: TRBJ2-1; V gene: TRBV9; CDR3 protein: ASSVTRSNEQF
J gene: TRBJ2-1; V gene: TRBV4-2; CDR3 protein: ASSQEIPGAAYNEQF
J gene: TRBJ2-3; V gene: TRBV9; CDR3 protein: ASSTWGGRTDTQY
J gene: TRBJ1-2; V gene: TRBV14; CDR3 protein: ASSQGQGNYGYT
J gene: TRBJ2-1; V gene: TRBV7-9; CDR3 protein: ASSLELGEQF
J gene: TRBJ2-1; V gene: TRBV2; CDR3 protein: ASSESSYNEQF